Listed below are T cell receptor beta chains from one sample, sequenced in a study of T-cell memory formation after mild COVID-19. TCRdb fed the 5' RACE reads into MiXCR, producing one record per CDR3 protein. The sample lists some 440,000 distinct CDR3 sequences; more than 20% were seen once. The sequenced sample consisted of PBMCs or a T cell subset sorted from them (not recorded which). The receptors were sampled from an adult woman who had mild COVID-19 (a few samples of this study predate the infection). Cell type and time point are not known. Both conserved end residues are part of each CDR3. The D gene is left open where the match is weak. A row's size may be missing; if present it is once, few, many or a size class.

D gene	V gene	J gene	clone size	CDR3 protein	CDR3 DNA
TRBD2	TRBV12-3/TRBV12-4	TRBJ2-1	.	CASSLSGTARNEQFF	TGTGCCAGCAGCCTTAGCGGGACCGCTCGCAATGAGCAGTTCTTC
TRBD1	TRBV4-1	TRBJ2-3	.	CASSQVQGTGGPAQRWQYF	TGCGCCAGCAGCCAAGTACAAGGGACAGGGGGCCCTGCCCAACGTTGGCAGTATTTT
.	TRBV7-2	TRBJ1-2	few	CASPGAGDPYGYTF	TGTGCCAGCCCTGGGGCAGGGGACCCCTATGGCTACACCTTC
.	TRBV7-9	TRBJ2-2	.	CASSHYSGSGELFF	TGTGCCAGCAGCCATTATTCAGGGTCCGGGGAGCTGTTTTTT
.	TRBV5-1	TRBJ1-1	.	CASTTTGMNTEAFF	TGCGCCAGCACGACAACAGGGATGAACACTGAAGCTTTCTTT
.	TRBV4-1	TRBJ2-7	many	CASSQVVGAYEQYF	TGCGCCAGCAGCCAAGTTGTCGGAGCCTACGAGCAGTACTTC
.	TRBV20-1	TRBJ1-2	.	CSARVPAVNYGYTF	TGCAGTGCTAGAGTCCCAGCGGTAAACTATGGCTACACCTTC
TRBD2	TRBV7-2	TRBJ2-5	few	CASSFLGGAGGLQETQYF	TGTGCCAGCAGCTTCCTCGGTGGAGCGGGAGGACTCCAAGAGACCCAGTACTTC
TRBD2	TRBV20-1	TRBJ2-7	few	CSARDRLAGQHSYEQYF	TGCAGTGCTAGAGATCGTCTAGCGGGGCAACATTCCTACGAGCAGTACTTC
.	TRBV7-6	TRBJ1-1	few	CASSPGQTTFTEAFF	TGTGCCAGCAGCCCGGGACAAACGACCTTCACTGAAGCTTTCTTT
.	TRBV13	TRBJ2-7	.	CASSSPRQTLSYEQYF	TGTGCCAGCAGCTCGCCGCGACAAACCCTCTCCTACGAGCAGTACTTC
TRBD2	TRBV20-1	TRBJ2-1	.	CSATLGTSGQNEQFF	TGCAGTGCTACCCTTGGGACTAGCGGGCAAAATGAGCAGTTCTTC
TRBD1	TRBV4-1	TRBJ2-7	.	CASSQGGQYEQYF	TGCGCCAGCAGCCAAGGGGGACAGTACGAGCAGTACTTC
.	TRBV4-3	TRBJ2-5	.	CASSQDKGGVGETKYF	TGCGCCAGCAGCCAAGATAAAGGTGGTGTAGGAGAGACCAAGTACTTC
TRBD2	TRBV9	TRBJ2-3	.	CASSVRKLGVGLEASTDTQYF	TGTGCCAGCAGCGTACGTAAGTTGGGGGTCGGACTAGAGGCGAGCACAGATACGCAGTATTTT
TRBD2	TRBV12-3/TRBV12-4	TRBJ2-1	once	CASSSRLAGGPGEQFF	TGTGCCAGCAGTTCCCGACTAGCGGGAGGGCCCGGTGAGCAGTTCTTC
TRBD2	TRBV3-1	TRBJ2-5	few	CASRPSGGAETQYF	TGTGCCAGCCGTCCTAGCGGGGGGGCGGAGACCCAGTACTTC
.	TRBV7-2	TRBJ2-3	.	CASNHPGVGPQYF	TGTGCCAGCAACCACCCCGGGGTCGGTCCGCAGTATTTT
TRBD1	TRBV7-9	TRBJ2-7	few	CASSLRGTGGDEQYF	TGTGCCAGCAGCTTACGTGGGACAGGGGGTGACGAGCAGTACTTC
.	TRBV3-1	TRBJ1-1	few	CASSQEGAGAGTEAFF	TGTGCCAGCAGCCAAGAAGGCGCGGGGGCGGGCACTGAAGCTTTCTTT
.	TRBV7-9	TRBJ2-4	.	CASSLSDYNIQYF	TGTGCCAGCAGCTTATCCGATTACAACATTCAGTACTTC
.	TRBV11-2	TRBJ2-1	.	CASSRSGNEQFF	TGTGCCAGCAGCCGGAGCGGCAATGAGCAGTTCTTC
TRBD2	TRBV3-1	TRBJ2-2	few	CASSQSLAGGTGELFF	TGTGCCAGCAGCCAATCCCTAGCGGGGGGAACCGGGGAGCTGTTTTTT
TRBD1	TRBV9	TRBJ2-3	.	CASSEGQGTGTQYF	TGTGCCAGCAGCGAGGGACAGGGGACAGGTACGCAGTATTTT
TRBD2	TRBV7-9	TRBJ2-5	.	CASSPRGGETQYF	TGTGCCAGCAGCCCTCGGGGGGGAGAGACCCAGTACTTC
.	TRBV7-8	TRBJ2-5	few	CASIQHGPETQYF	TGTGCCAGCATCCAGCACGGGCCGGAGACCCAGTACTTC
TRBD1	TRBV5-1	TRBJ1-1	few	CASSLGEGANTEAFF	TGCGCCAGCAGCTTGGGAGAGGGGGCAAACACTGAAGCTTTCTTT
.	TRBV7-2	TRBJ1-1	few	CASSLVTGVNTEAFF	TGTGCCAGCAGCTTAGTTACTGGGGTGAACACTGAAGCTTTCTTT
TRBD1	TRBV7-9	TRBJ2-5	.	CASSPRLGGRETQYF	TGTGCCAGCAGCCCCCGGCTAGGGGGCCGGGAGACCCAGTACTTC
TRBD1	TRBV20-1	TRBJ1-1	.	CSARVRGTGSYTEAFF	TGCAGTGCTAGAGTGCGAGGGACAGGGAGTTACACTGAAGCTTTCTTT
TRBD2	TRBV5-4	TRBJ2-7	few	CASSLLGLAGIHSYEQYF	TGTGCCAGCAGCTTGTTAGGACTAGCGGGGATCCACTCCTACGAGCAGTACTTC
.	TRBV15	TRBJ1-4	few	CATSRDTGLSEKLFF	TGTGCCACCAGCAGAGATACAGGTCTTTCCGAAAAACTGTTTTTT
TRBD2	TRBV5-1	TRBJ2-1	few	CASSEGLAGGRQFF	TGCGCCAGCAGCGAGGGACTAGCGGGAGGGAGGCAGTTCTTC
.	TRBV27	TRBJ2-3	.	CASSPSGVEGGLADTQYF	TGTGCCAGCAGTCCCTCCGGGGTCGAGGGGGGGCTCGCAGATACGCAGTATTTT
.	TRBV12-3/TRBV12-4	TRBJ1-5	few	CASSLSGVSNQPQHF	TGTGCCAGCAGTTTAAGCGGGGTAAGCAATCAGCCCCAGCATTTT
.	TRBV29-1	TRBJ2-5	few	CSVGDRTDFRKGSEETQYF	TGCAGCGTTGGGGATAGGACGGATTTTCGCAAGGGGAGTGAAGAGACCCAGTACTTC
.	TRBV20-1	TRBJ2-2	.	CSARWGRGELFF	TGCAGTGCTAGATGGGGCAGGGGGGAGCTGTTTTTT
.	TRBV6-5	TRBJ1-2	.	CASSPGGKAVGGYTF	TGTGCCAGCAGCCCCGGGGGTAAGGCCGTGGGTGGCTACACCTTC
.	TRBV7-9	TRBJ1-1	.	CASSTTGEAFF	TGTGCCAGCAGCACCACAGGGGAAGCTTTCTTT
TRBD1	TRBV7-8	TRBJ1-6	many	CASSLGGQGNSPLHF	TGTGCCAGCAGCTTAGGGGGACAGGGGAATTCACCCCTCCACTTT
.	TRBV7-2	TRBJ1-1	.	CASSLAKGLNTEAFF	TGTGCCAGCAGCTTAGCGAAGGGCCTGAACACTGAAGCTTTCTTT
.	TRBV12-3/TRBV12-4	TRBJ2-7	few	CASSRNDYEQYF	TGTGCCAGCAGTCGGAATGACTACGAGCAGTACTTC
.	TRBV20-1	TRBJ2-5	.	CSARNGVGGPQETQYF	TGCAGTGCTAGAAATGGGGTCGGGGGCCCCCAAGAGACCCAGTACTTC
.	TRBV4-1	TRBJ2-5	few	CASSQVAHQETQYF	TGCGCCAGCAGCCAAGTAGCACATCAAGAGACCCAGTACTTC
.	TRBV23-1	TRBJ2-2	few	CASSPQRRDDFANTGELFF	TGCGCCAGCAGTCCCCAGCGGCGAGACGATTTCGCGAACACCGGGGAGCTGTTTTTT
TRBD1	TRBV18	TRBJ2-1	.	CASSPRDRGYNEQFF	TGTGCCAGCTCACCTCGGGACAGGGGCTACAATGAGCAGTTCTTC
.	TRBV13	TRBJ2-1	few	CASSLSQGSYNEQFF	TGTGCCAGCAGCTTGTCCCAAGGCTCCTACAATGAGCAGTTCTTC
TRBD1	TRBV19	TRBJ1-1	few	CASSIGQGSTEAFF	TGTGCCAGTAGCATCGGACAGGGGAGCACTGAAGCTTTCTTT
.	TRBV4-1	TRBJ2-1	.	CASKAYNEQFF	TGCGCCAGCAAGGCCTACAATGAGCAGTTCTTC
TRBD2	TRBV7-2	TRBJ2-6	.	CASSPDSGRLGSGANVLTF	TGTGCCAGCAGCCCGGATAGCGGGAGGCTGGGCTCTGGGGCCAACGTCCTGACTTTC